This TCR beta chain emerged from a study of blood T cell repertoires in COVID-19. Study at large: T cells, B-cell-depleted T cells, or PBMCs provided the cDNA or gDNA that served as material.

The V end lost 0 bases, the J end lost 3 bases, and 4 bases lay between the germline ends. The CDR3 loop spans 13 amino acids. Germline values: CDR1 LNHDA, CDR2 SQIVND (reference sequence). TCRdb's table, derived via immunoSEQ multiplex PCR, lists solely in-frame clones and lacks some. The data show a few hundred thousand clones, approximately 86% seen once. The participants were between about 18 and 100 years old and came from roughly 24 US areas. Within 2 weeks of study entry, exposed participants had contacted a PCR-confirmed or clinician-diagnosed COVID-19 case. Sequencing was carried out using PBMCs or T cells enriched from blood (not recorded which). This receptor was taken from a woman in her thirties who had been exposed to COVID-19. The chain has TRBV19 and TRBJ2-3; no firm D call. DNA of the CDR3: TGTGCCAGTAGTATAGATCCTACAGATACGCAGTATTTT. This encodes CASSIDPTDTQYF.